A selection of T cell receptor beta chains follows, all from one sample in a study of T-cell memory formation after mild COVID-19. TCRdb re-derived calls from the 5' RACE reads in MiXCR, one entry per CDR3 protein. This table has 400,000 or so distinct CDR3 sequences, under 25% appearing once. Specimen: PBMCs or a T cell subset sorted from them (not recorded which). Receptors were obtained from an adult woman who had mild COVID-19 (a few samples of this study predate the infection). Cell type and time point are not known. The conserved cysteine and the conserved F or W are not part of the CDR3 here. The order of the fields is V gene, J gene, CDR3 protein.

>TRBV6-5|TRBJ1-2
ASSYSRDHGYT
>TRBV27|TRBJ1-2
ASSNAGWGGYT
>TRBV7-9|TRBJ2-1
ASSLSEVNEQF
>TRBV5-1|TRBJ2-1
DSRATSAYYNEQF
>TRBV7-9|TRBJ1-1
ASSLGGLEVTEAF
>TRBV12-3/TRBV12-4|TRBJ2-2
ASSPDRTGPYTGELF
>TRBV10-3|TRBJ2-5
AISDATRGRQETQY
>TRBV12-3/TRBV12-4|TRBJ2-5
ASSSPRWAAETQY
>TRBV12-3/TRBV12-4|TRBJ2-5
ASSFGSSGWGETQY
>TRBV20-1|TRBJ1-2
SAREPLNGYGYT
>TRBV20-1|TRBJ1-1
SATPSGLNTEAF
>TRBV6-2/TRBV6-3|TRBJ1-1
ASTRQGAPNTEAF
>TRBV5-1|TRBJ2-2
ASSSDPAVNTGELF
>TRBV12-3/TRBV12-4|TRBJ1-2
ASSVTRGSHT
>TRBV27|TRBJ1-5
ASSSSRGQPQH
>TRBV7-6|TRBJ2-1
ASSPRWGTYNEQF
>TRBV24-1|TRBJ2-7
ATSDRRSAYEQY
>TRBV13|TRBJ2-1
ASNPSRTGSYNEQF
>TRBV12-3/TRBV12-4|TRBJ2-5
ASRGRGETQY
>TRBV18|TRBJ1-1
ASSRTGTTMNTEAF
>TRBV5-1|TRBJ2-3
ASRPGQGIADTQY
>TRBV9|TRBJ1-1
ASSVESRGLTEAF
>TRBV27|TRBJ1-1
ASSSSNTEAF
>TRBV7-6|TRBJ2-5
ASSRSGSVRETQY
>TRBV5-5|TRBJ2-3
ASSFRDSRGRDTQY
>TRBV10-3|TRBJ1-2
AISGRGDNYGYT
>TRBV6-5|TRBJ2-7
ASSYSAASGEQY
>TRBV7-9|TRBJ1-1
ASSPTGTWNTEAF
>TRBV9|TRBJ2-3
ASSVGSGGTDTQY
>TRBV4-3|TRBJ1-1
ASSQDRNRRTEAF
>TRBV6-5|TRBJ2-7
ASSYVRGDSYEQY